Listed here are 24 T cell receptor beta chains from one sample, sequenced in a study of blood T cell repertoires in COVID-19. The assay was immunoSEQ multiplex PCR, and TCRdb's table has in-frame clones only and misses some. The table has 200,000 or so clones, less than 90% seen once. Sequencing was performed on PBMCs or T cells enriched from blood (not recorded which). The receptor set was obtained from a woman aged 25 to 39 who had recovered from COVID-19.

DNA for the CDR3: TGTGCCAGCAGCCAGGGACTAGCGGGGGGGCCGGAGACCCAGTACTTC. Its translation is CASSQGLAGGPETQYF. The V gene is TRBV4-2, the J gene TRBJ2-5, with 16 nucleotides matching TRBD2. Per the germline V gene, CDR1 is LGHNA and CDR2 is YNFKEQ. Unmatched junction bases numbered 3, after V lost 3 bases and J lost 5 bases. This CDR3 contains 16 residues.

V and J are TRBV27 and TRBJ1-1; D remains unclear. CDR1 and CDR2 (germline): MNHEY, SMNVEV (reference sequence). Trimming cost V 0 bases and J 9 bases, with 8 bases left between them. The CDR3 is made up of 12 amino acids. As DNA, the CDR3 is TGTGCCAGCAGTTTATCAGGAGGGAAAGCTTTCTTT. This gives the protein CASSLSGGKAFF.

This chain joins TRBV7-9 and TRBJ1-1, with 8 bases that match TRBD1. Germline V gives CDR1 SEHNR, CDR2 FQNEAQ (reference sequence). The length of the CDR3 is 17 residues. Trimming cost V 0 bases and J 2 bases; bases outside gene matches: 8. CDR3 DNA: TGTGCCAGCAGCTTAGCATCCCTAGGGACAGGTAACACTGAAGCTTTCTTT. Its translation: CASSLASLGTGNTEAFF.

The J gene is TRBJ1-6, the V gene TRBV4-3, with D hard to call. The CDR3 totals 18 residues. CDR1 LGHNA and CDR2 YSLEER come from the germline V gene. The ends were cut back, 0 bases at V and 0 bases at J, with 12 bases in the middle. The CDR3 region is CASSQDRVRSSYNSPLHF. The CDR3 DNA is TGCGCCAGCAGCCAAGATAGAGTAAGGAGCTCCTATAATTCACCCCTCCACTTT.

This chain joins TRBV11-3 and TRBJ2-2; TRBD2 matches at 8 bases. This CDR3 contains 16 residues. The trim removed 4 bases at V and 3 bases at J, leaving 7 bases unmatched. Germline values: CDR1 SGHNT, CDR2 YENEEA. The CDR3 here is CASSSLAGFDTGELFF. In DNA form, the CDR3 reads TGTGCCAGCAGCTCCTTAGCGGGGTTCGACACCGGGGAGCTGTTTTTT.

This rearrangement joins TRBV5-1 to TRBJ2-7; D is perhaps TRBD1 (5 bases). V was trimmed by 6 bases and J by 4 bases, leaving 11 bases between them. The germline V gene has CDR1 SGHRS and CDR2 YFSETQ. The CDR3 extends over 12 amino acids. CDR3 bases: TGCGCCAGCAAGGGGTCAGGATACGAGCAGTACTTC. Protein: CASKGSGYEQYF.

J is TRBJ1-1 and V is TRBV27; D perhaps matches TRBD1 (5 bases). The germline CDR1 and CDR2 sequences are MNHEY and SMNVEV (reference sequence). Trimming shortened V by 0 bases and J by 4 bases, and 15 bases separated the two germline ends. This CDR3 is built from 16 residues. CDR3 region: CASSLSARGRSTEAFF. The DNA of the CDR3 is TGTGCCAGCAGTTTATCGGCAAGGGGAAGGAGCACTGAAGCTTTCTTT.

The chain employs TRBV7-9 and TRBJ1-3; D is perhaps TRBD1 (6 bases). V was cut by 5 bases and J by 2 bases, with 10 bases left in between. CDR3 length: 14 amino acids. Germline V gives CDR1 SEHNR, CDR2 FQNEAQ (reference sequence). The CDR3 DNA reads TGTGCCAGCAGCCCCCACAGGGCTGGAAACACCATATATTTT. Residues: CASSPHRAGNTIYF.

The DNA of the CDR3 is TGTGCCAGCAGCCGAGGGTCTCAAGAGACCCAGTACTTC. It is translated as CASSRGSQETQYF. The V and J genes are TRBV11-3 and TRBJ2-5; weak D call: TRBD2 (5 bases). Looked up from germline, CDR1 is SGHNT and CDR2 is YENEEA. The length of the CDR3 is 13 residues. V lost 5 bases and J lost 2, with 9 bases in between.

This clone has just one count. The CDR3 nucleotides read TGTGCCAGCAGCTTAGACAGGGGAACTGAAGCTTTCTTT. This sequence encodes CASSLDRGTEAFF. V usage is TRBV7-6 and J usage is TRBJ1-1, with TRBD1 matching over 7 bases. The ends lost 1 base at V and 5 bases at J; junction bases unmatched: 1. Germline lookup yields CDR1 SGHVS and CDR2 FNYEAQ. This CDR3 comprises 13 residues.

V gene TRBV4-1 combines with J gene TRBJ2-3, with 9 nucleotides matching TRBD1. This CDR3 is built from 18 residues. V dropped 3 bases and J dropped 2; count of bases not matched to a gene: 12. Germline CDR1 is MGHRA and CDR2 is YSYEKL. The chain's CDR3 is CASSQSRGQGISTDTQYF. In DNA, the CDR3 is TGCGCCAGCAGCCAGAGTAGAGGACAGGGGATTTCCACAGATACGCAGTATTTT.

The rearrangement links TRBV12-3 or TRBV12-4 to TRBJ1-2; 11 positions match TRBD1. The CDR3 runs 13 residues. J gave up 8 bases and V 5 bases, and 4 bases lay outside the gene matches. CDR3 loop: CASSGQGALGYTF. DNA of the CDR3: TGTGCCAGCAGTGGACAGGGGGCGCTGGGCTACACCTTC.

The V gene is TRBV10-3, the J gene TRBJ2-1; TRBD2 is a possible D gene (6 bases). The germline gives CDR1 ENHRY, CDR2 SYGVKD. CDR3 size: 13 residues. V lost 6 bases to trimming and J lost 4 bases, with 10 bases between them. The CDR3 bases are TGTGCCATCAGCGGGGGTGATTACAATGAGCAGTTCTTC. It translates to CAISGGDYNEQFF.

The chain employs TRBV27 and TRBJ2-3; TRBD1 might be the D (5 bases). The CDR3 runs to 15 residues. Deletions cut 2 bases from V and 0 bases from J, with 9 bases between. Germline V gene data show CDR1 as MNHEY and CDR2 as SMNVEV (reference sequence). The CDR3 DNA reads TGTGCCAGCAGTTTACTCCAGGGAAGCACAGATACGCAGTATTTT. Translating gives CASSLLQGSTDTQYF.

The chain links TRBV18 to TRBJ1-1; D is uncertain. Trimming removed 3 bases at V and 2 bases at J, with 10 bases between. The length of the CDR3 is 14 residues. The V gene's germline CDR1 is KGHSH and CDR2 LQKENI. The CDR3 sequence: CASSPQGGNTEAFF. In nucleotides, the CDR3 is TGTGCCAGCTCACCCCAAGGAGGAAACACTGAAGCTTTCTTT.

This clone was found a few times. The V gene is TRBV2, the J gene TRBJ1-1; 10 nucleotides match TRBD1. The CDR3 covers 15 residues. The V gene's germline CDR1 is SNHLY and CDR2 FYNNEI. The V gene end was trimmed by 6 bases and the J gene end by 6 bases; junction bases not matched to a gene: 10. In DNA, the CDR3 is TGTGCCAGCAGCCGCCGGGACAGGGGCCTCTCTGAAGCTTTCTTT. Its translation is CASSRRDRGLSEAFF.

V and J are TRBV15 and TRBJ2-7; D may be TRBD1 (5 bases). The CDR3 covers 14 residues. Germline assignment: CDR1 LNHNV and CDR2 YYDKDF (reference sequence). The V end lost 2 bases, the J end lost 5 bases, and 13 bases lay between the germline ends. The chain's CDR3 is CATSRPRGIDEQYF. The CDR3 nucleotides read TGTGCCACCAGCAGACCTAGGGGTATCGACGAGCAGTACTTC.

This chain links TRBV6-5 with TRBJ1-6, with D uncertain. The V gene's germline CDR1 is MNHEY and CDR2 SVGAGI. There are 14 residues in the CDR3. Trimming took off 2 bases at V and 6 bases at J, with 8 bases between the two ends. The CDR3: CASSYLSPNSPLHF. CDR3 DNA sequence: TGTGCCAGCAGTTACCTATCGCCTAATTCACCCCTCCACTTT.

V is TRBV3-1 (or the pseudogene TRBV3-2) and J is TRBJ2-1, with 8 bases matching TRBD2. The CDR3 is made up of 19 amino acids. Germline CDR1 reads LGHDT; CDR2 reads YNNKEL (reference sequence). V was clipped by 0 bases and J by 4 bases; unmatched bases: 14. The CDR3 nucleotides are TGTGCCAGCAGCCAAGACGATCATGCGGGGGGCCCCTCATACAATGAGCAGTTCTTC. Its translation: CASSQDDHAGGPSYNEQFF.

This clone appeared a single time. CDR3 loop: CASSQDLAGGLFGELFF. In DNA, the CDR3 is TGCGCCAGCAGCCAAGACCTAGCGGGGGGGCTTTTCGGGGAGCTGTTTTTT. V and J are TRBV4-3 and TRBJ2-2; 12 bases are shared with TRBD2. The length of the CDR3 is 17 residues. V gave up 0 bases and J gave up 7 bases; unmatched junction bases: 6. CDR1 is LGHNA, CDR2 YSLEER, per germline.

In the case of this clone: This same CDR3 is encoded by further DNA sequences in the sample. The genes are TRBV3-1 (or the pseudogene TRBV3-2) and TRBJ1-3; D not certain. The V gene lost 1 base and the J gene lost 7 bases, with 5 bases spanning the gap. This CDR3 has 12 residues. The germline CDR1 and CDR2 sequences are LGHDT and YNNKEL (reference sequence). CDR3 nucleotides: TGTGCCAGCAGCCAAGCCGGGAACACCATATATTTT. Amino acids: CASSQAGNTIYF.

This clone was seen just once. The V and J genes are TRBV4-3 and TRBJ2-1; D perhaps matches TRBD2 (7 bases). CDR3 size: 16 residues. CDR1 and CDR2 (germline): LGHNA, YSLEER. V was pared by 5 bases and J by 0 bases, with 14 bases between. CDR3 region: CASSLEGGPSYNEQFF. The CDR3 DNA follows: TGCGCCAGCAGCTTGGAGGGGGGGCCCTCCTACAATGAGCAGTTCTTC.

The rearrangement links TRBV29-1 to TRBJ2-7; 11 bases are a match to TRBD1. The CDR3 consists of 14 residues. After removal of 5 bases from V and 3 bases from J, the junction contained 6 bases not matched to a gene. The germline CDR1 and CDR2 sequences are SQVTM and ANQGSEA. The CDR3 loop is CSVLGTGGFYEQYF. The DNA for the CDR3 is TGCAGCGTTCTCGGGACAGGGGGTTTCTACGAGCAGTACTTC.

The chain links TRBV11-3 to TRBJ2-1; no firm D call. Trimming took off 2 bases at V and 3 bases at J, with 5 bases between the two ends. The CDR3 consists of 13 residues. Germline lookup yields CDR1 SGHNT and CDR2 YENEEA. CDR3: CASSLLGYNEQFF. In DNA, the CDR3 is TGTGCCAGCAGCTTACTAGGCTACAATGAGCAGTTCTTC.